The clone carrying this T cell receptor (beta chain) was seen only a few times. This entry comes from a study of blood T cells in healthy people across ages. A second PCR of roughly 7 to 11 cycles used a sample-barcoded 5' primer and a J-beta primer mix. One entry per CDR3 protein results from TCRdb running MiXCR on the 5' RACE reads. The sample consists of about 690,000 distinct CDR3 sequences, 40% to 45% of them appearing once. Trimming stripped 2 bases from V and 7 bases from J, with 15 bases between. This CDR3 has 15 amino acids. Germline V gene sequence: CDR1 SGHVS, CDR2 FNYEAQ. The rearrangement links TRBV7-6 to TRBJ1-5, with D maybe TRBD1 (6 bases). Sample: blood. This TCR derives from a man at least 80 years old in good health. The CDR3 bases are TGTGCCAGCAGCTTAAGTGAGGGACATGGACAGCCCCAGCATTTT. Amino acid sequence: CASSLSEGHGQPQHF.